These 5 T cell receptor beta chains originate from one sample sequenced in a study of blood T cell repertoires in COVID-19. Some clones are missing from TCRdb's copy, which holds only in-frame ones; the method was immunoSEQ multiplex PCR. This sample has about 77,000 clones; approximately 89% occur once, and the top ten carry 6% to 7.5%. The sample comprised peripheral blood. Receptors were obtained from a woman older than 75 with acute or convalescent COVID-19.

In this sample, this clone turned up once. CDR3 amino acids: CASSRLAGGRYQETQYF. The CDR3, as DNA: TGTGCCAGCAGCCGACTAGCGGGGGGGAGGTACCAAGAGACCCAGTACTTC. The chain carries TRBV11-2 and TRBJ2-5; TRBD2 aligns across 14 bases. Germline V gives CDR1 SGHAT, CDR2 FQNNGV. The CDR3 is 17 amino acids. The trim removed 5 bases at V and 0 bases at J, leaving 5 bases unmatched.

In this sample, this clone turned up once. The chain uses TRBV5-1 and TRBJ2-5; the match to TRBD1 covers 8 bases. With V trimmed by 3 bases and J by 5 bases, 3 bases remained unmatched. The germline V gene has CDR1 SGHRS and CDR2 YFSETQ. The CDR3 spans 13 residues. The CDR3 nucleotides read TGCGCCAGCAGCTCAGGGGGCATGGAGACCCAGTACTTC. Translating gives CASSSGGMETQYF.

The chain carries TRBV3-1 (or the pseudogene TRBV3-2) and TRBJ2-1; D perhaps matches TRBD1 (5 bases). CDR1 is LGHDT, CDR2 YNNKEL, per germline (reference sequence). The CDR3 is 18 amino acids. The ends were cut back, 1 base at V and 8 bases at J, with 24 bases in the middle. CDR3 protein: CASSQGNIARVGTDEQFF. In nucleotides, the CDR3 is TGTGCCAGCAGCCAAGGTAATATAGCCAGGGTAGGAACTGATGAGCAGTTCTTC.

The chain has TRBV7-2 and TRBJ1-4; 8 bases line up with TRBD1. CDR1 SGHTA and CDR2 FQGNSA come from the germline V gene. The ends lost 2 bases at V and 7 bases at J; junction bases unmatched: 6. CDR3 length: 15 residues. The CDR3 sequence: CASSLLRTGSEKLFF. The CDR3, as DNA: TGTGCCAGCAGCTTACTAAGGACAGGGAGTGAAAAACTGTTTTTT.

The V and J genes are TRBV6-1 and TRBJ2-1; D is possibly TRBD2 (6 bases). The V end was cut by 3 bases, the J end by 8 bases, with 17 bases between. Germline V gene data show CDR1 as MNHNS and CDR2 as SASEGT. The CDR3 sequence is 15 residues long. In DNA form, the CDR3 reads TGTGCCAGCAGTGACGCTAGGAGGGAGCTCTATGAGCAGTTCTTC. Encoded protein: CASSDARRELYEQFF.